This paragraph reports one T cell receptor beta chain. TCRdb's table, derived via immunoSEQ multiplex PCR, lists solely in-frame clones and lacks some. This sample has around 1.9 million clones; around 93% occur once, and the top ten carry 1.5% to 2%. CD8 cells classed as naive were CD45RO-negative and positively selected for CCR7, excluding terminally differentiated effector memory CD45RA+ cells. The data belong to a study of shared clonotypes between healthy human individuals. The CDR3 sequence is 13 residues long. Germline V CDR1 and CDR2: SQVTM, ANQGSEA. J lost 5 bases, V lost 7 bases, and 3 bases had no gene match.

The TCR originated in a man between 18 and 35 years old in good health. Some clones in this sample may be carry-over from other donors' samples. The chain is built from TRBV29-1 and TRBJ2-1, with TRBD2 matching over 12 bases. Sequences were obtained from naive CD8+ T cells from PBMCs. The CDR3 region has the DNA TGCAGCGAAAGGACTAGCGGGAACAATGAGCAGTTCTTC. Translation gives CSERTSGNNEQFF.